This TCR beta chain was obtained from a study of T-cell reconstitution after alpha-beta-depleted transplantation in children. The TCRbeta library was prepared with unique molecular identifiers. TCRdb reprocessed the PCR reads with MiXCR, giving one entry per CDR3 protein. The table lists fewer than 350,000 distinct CDR3 sequences, 11% of them singletons, with around 22% in the top ten. Overall study findings and caveats: After transplant, at about two months, alpha-beta T cells were reportedly derived from several hundred expanded graft clones. For some patients, TCRbeta diversity was high at day 60 because of recipient T cells and thymic progenitors that survived. From newly produced T cells came most of the T-cell counts and diversity one year after transplant.

The CDR3 extends over 13 amino acids. The germline gives CDR1 ENHRY, CDR2 SYGVKD. Trimming left V 2 bases short and J 5 bases short, with 9 bases between. A remark on this clonotype: Its antigen is unidentified.

The input for sequencing was peripheral blood, taken 180 days after TCRalphabeta/CD19-depleted stem cell transplant. The chain uses TRBV10-3 and TRBJ1-1; the D is unclear. The sequence derives from a male patient aged 2 to 9 who had a stem cell transplant for chronic granulomatous disease, so the T cells may come from the graft donor. The CDR3 nucleotides are TGTGCCATCAGTGAGAGGCGGACGACTGAAGCTTTCTTT. Translating gives CAISERRTTEAFF.